The table lists the clone carrying this T cell receptor beta chain with many counts. The CDR3 covers 12 residues. The V gene lost 3 bases and the J gene lost 4 bases, with 7 bases spanning the gap. This specimen belongs to a study of blood T cells in healthy people across ages. Primers used in a second PCR of roughly 6 to 12 cycles were a sample-barcoded 5' primer and a J-beta primer mix. TCRdb ran MiXCR on the 5' RACE reads and lists one entry per CDR3 protein. The sample consists of more than 900,000 distinct CDR3 sequences, almost 25% of them appearing once. The sample also formed part of further work on T cells of mothers and their children.

This chain links TRBV12-3 or TRBV12-4 with TRBJ2-7; D not resolved. Sequences were obtained from blood. The receptor was derived from a girl aged 2 to 10 in good health. Written as DNA, the CDR3 is TGTGCCAGCAGTTTTGCCTCTTACGAGCAGTACTTC. The encoded protein is CASSFASYEQYF.